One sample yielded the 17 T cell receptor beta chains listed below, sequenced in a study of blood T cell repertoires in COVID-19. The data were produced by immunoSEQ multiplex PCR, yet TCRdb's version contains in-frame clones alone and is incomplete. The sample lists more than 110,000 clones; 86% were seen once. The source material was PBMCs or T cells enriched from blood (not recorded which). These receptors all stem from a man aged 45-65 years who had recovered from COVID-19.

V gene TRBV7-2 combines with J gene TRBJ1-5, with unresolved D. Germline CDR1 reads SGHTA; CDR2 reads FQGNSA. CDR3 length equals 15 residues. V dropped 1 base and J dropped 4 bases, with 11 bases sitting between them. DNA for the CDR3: TGTGCCAGCAGCTTAGTAGCATCGGGAAATCAGCCCCAGCATTTT. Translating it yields CASSLVASGNQPQHF. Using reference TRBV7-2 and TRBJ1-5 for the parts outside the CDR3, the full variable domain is GAGVSQSPSNKVTEKGKDVELRCDPISGHTALYWYRQSLGQGLEFLIYFQGNSAPDKSGLPSDRFSAERTGGSVSTLTIQRTQQEDSAVYLCASSLVASGNQPQHFGDGTRLSIL.

The CDR3 bases are TGTGCCTGGAGTGTGCAGGGGAAGTCACCCCTCCACTTT. Its translation: CAWSVQGKSPLHF. The V gene is TRBV30, the J gene TRBJ1-6; possible D gene TRBD1, 6 bases. V gave up 0 bases and J gave up 10 bases, with 10 bases separating them. From germline, CDR1 is GTSNPN and CDR2 SVGIG (reference sequence). The CDR3 covers 13 residues.

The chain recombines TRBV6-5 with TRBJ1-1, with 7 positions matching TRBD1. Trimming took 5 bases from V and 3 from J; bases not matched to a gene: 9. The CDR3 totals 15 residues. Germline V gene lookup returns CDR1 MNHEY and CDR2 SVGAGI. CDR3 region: CASSPPRGQYTEAFF. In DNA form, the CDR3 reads TGTGCCAGCAGTCCGCCGAGGGGGCAGTACACTGAAGCTTTCTTT.

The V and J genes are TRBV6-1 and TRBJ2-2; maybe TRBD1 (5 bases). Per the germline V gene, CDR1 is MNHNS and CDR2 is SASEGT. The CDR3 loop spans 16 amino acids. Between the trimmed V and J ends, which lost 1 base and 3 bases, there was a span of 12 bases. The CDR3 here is CASSEGTPIDTGELFF. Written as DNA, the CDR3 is TGTGCCAGCAGTGAAGGGACACCAATTGACACCGGGGAGCTGTTTTTT.

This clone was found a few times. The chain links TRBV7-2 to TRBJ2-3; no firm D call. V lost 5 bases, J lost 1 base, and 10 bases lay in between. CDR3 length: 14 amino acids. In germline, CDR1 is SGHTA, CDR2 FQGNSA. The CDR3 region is CASSPLFGTDTQYF. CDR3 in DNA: TGTGCCAGCAGCCCACTGTTTGGCACAGATACGCAGTATTTT.

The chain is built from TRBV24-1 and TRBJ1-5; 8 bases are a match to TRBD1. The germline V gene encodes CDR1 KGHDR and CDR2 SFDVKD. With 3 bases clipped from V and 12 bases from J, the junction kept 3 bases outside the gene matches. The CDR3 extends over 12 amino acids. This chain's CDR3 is CATSDAGQDQHF. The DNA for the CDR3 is TGTGCCACCAGTGATGCGGGACAGGACCAGCATTTT.

In DNA, the CDR3 is TGTGCCAGCAGTCCGACCGGGACAGGGGCCTACGAGCAGTACTTC. It encodes CASSPTGTGAYEQYF. The chain joins TRBV28 to TRBJ2-7; the match to TRBD1 covers 10 bases. Unmatched junction bases numbered 6, after V lost 5 bases and J lost 2 bases. This CDR3 is built from 15 residues. Germline V gene data show CDR1 as MDHEN and CDR2 as SYDVKM.

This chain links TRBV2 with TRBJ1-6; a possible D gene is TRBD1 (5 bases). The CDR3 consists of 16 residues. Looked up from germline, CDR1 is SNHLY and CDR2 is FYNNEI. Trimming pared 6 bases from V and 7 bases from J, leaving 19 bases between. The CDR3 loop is CASRRNFNRQNSPLHF. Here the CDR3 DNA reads TGTGCCAGCAGAAGAAATTTTAATAGACAGAATTCACCCCTCCACTTT.

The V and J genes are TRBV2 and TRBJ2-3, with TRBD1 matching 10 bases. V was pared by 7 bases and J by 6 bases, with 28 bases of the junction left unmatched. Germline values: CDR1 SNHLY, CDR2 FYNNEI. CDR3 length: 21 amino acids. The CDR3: CASNDPYLRDRGSLGEDTQYF. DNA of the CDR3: TGTGCCAGCAACGACCCATACCTCCGGGACAGGGGCTCCTTGGGGGAGGATACGCAGTATTTT.

CDR3: CASSSLRDTYEQYV. CDR3 nucleotides: TGTGCCAGCAGTTCCCTCCGGGACACTTACGAGCAGTACGTC. The chain has TRBV28 and TRBJ2-7; tentatively, D is TRBD1 (6 bases). CDR1 is MDHEN and CDR2 is SYDVKM in the germline V gene. V lost 4 bases and J lost 4, with 14 bases in between. The CDR3 spans 14 residues.

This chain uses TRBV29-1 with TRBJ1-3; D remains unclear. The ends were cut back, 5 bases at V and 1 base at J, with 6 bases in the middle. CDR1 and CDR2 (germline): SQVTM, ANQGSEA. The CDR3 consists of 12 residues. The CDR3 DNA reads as TGCAGCGTTTTTCTGTCTGGAAACACCATATATTTT. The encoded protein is CSVFLSGNTIYF.

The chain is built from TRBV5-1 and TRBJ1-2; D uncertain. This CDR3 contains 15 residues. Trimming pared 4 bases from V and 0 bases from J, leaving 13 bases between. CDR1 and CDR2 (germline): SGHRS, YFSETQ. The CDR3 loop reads CASSATSGANYGYTF. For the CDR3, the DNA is TGCGCCAGCAGCGCAACCTCCGGGGCTAACTATGGCTACACCTTC. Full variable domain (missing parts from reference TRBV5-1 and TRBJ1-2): KAGVTQTPRYLIKTRGQQVTLSCSPISGHRSVSWYQQTPGQGLQFLFEYFSETQRNKGNFPGRFSGRQFSNSRSEMNVSTLELGDSALYLCASSATSGANYGYTFGSGTRLTVV.

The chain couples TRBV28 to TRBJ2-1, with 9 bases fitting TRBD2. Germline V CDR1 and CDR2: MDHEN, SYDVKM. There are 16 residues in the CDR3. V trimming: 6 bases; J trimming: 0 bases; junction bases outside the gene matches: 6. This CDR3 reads CASRPTSGASYNEQFF. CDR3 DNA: TGTGCCAGCAGACCGACTAGCGGAGCCTCCTACAATGAGCAGTTCTTC.

The DNA of the CDR3 is TGTGCCTGGAGTTCTCAATTAGACACCGGGGAGCTGTTTTTT. This gives the protein CAWSSQLDTGELFF. The chain couples TRBV30 to TRBJ2-2; the D is unclear. The V end was cut by 2 bases, the J end by 3 bases, with 10 bases between. CDR3 length: 14 residues. The germline V gene has CDR1 GTSNPN and CDR2 SVGIG (reference sequence).

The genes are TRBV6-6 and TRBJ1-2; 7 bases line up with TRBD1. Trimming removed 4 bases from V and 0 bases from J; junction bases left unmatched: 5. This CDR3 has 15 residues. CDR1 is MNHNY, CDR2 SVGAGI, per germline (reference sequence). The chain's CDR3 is CASSFATGANYGYTF. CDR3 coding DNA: TGTGCCAGCAGTTTCGCAACAGGGGCTAACTATGGCTACACCTTC.

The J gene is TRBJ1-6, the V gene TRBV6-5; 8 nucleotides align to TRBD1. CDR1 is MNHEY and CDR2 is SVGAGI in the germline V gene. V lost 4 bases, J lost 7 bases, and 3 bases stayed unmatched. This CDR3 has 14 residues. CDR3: CASSWTGSNSPLHF. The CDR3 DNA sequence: TGTGCCAGCAGTTGGACAGGGTCCAATTCACCCCTCCACTTT.

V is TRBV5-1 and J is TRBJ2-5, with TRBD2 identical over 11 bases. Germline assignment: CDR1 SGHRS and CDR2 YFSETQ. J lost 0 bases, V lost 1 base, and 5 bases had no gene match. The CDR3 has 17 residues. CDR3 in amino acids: CASSLRGTSGYQETQYF. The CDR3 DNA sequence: TGCGCCAGCAGCTTGCGAGGGACTAGCGGCTACCAAGAGACCCAGTACTTC.